This T cell receptor (beta chain) emerged from a study of OX40 agonist ivuxolimab in advanced cancers. Trimming pared 4 bases from V and 8 bases from J, leaving 3 bases between. Germline-derived CDR1 and CDR2 are WSHSY and SAAADI. The CDR3 is 10 residues long. The table came from immunoSEQ multiplex PCR; TCRdb's copy has only in-frame clones and leaves some out. This table holds about 93,000 clones, 85% to 95% found once. The source of this sequence is an adult with an advanced solid tumor such as melanoma, head and neck, liver or kidney cancer. Sequencing was performed on CD4+ or CD8+ T cells sorted from blood, taken in a trial of the OX40 agonist ivuxolimab. The chain carries TRBV10-2 and TRBJ2-1; unclear D gene. The CDR3 DNA reads as TGCGCCAGCAGTGGTCATGAGCAGTTCTTC. Protein product: CASSGHEQFF.